This TCR beta chain was retrieved from a study of blood T cell repertoires in COVID-19. Study-wide context: T cells, B-cell-depleted T cells, or PBMCs provided the cDNA or gDNA that served as material.

Looked up from germline, CDR1 is LNHNV and CDR2 is YYDKDF (reference sequence). CDR3 size: 16 residues. V shed 2 bases and J 1 base; nucleotides not matched to a gene: 6. Authors' data handling: How many nucleated cells were present was estimated from reference gene primer amplification. The repertoire was sequenced with immunoSEQ multiplex PCR; TCRdb's copy has only in-frame clones and lacks some. The V and J calls and clone size were taken over from that table, and D and trimming were inferred from the DNA. The data show around 190,000 clones, about 86% seen once. Material for sequencing was peripheral blood. This TCR was recovered from a man between 70 and 80 years old with active or convalescent COVID-19. The gene calls are TRBV15 and TRBJ1-2, with 8 nucleotides matching TRBD1. CDR3 sequence: CATSRPRQGNNYGYTF. CDR3 sequence (DNA): TGTGCCACCAGCAGACCTAGACAGGGGAATAACTATGGCTACACCTTC.